This TCR beta chain was identified during a study of CD8 T cells in Susac syndrome (dated by TCRdb to about 2019). Turning to the overall study: Whether CD8+ T cell activation and differentiation in Susac syndrome was antigen driven was tested using repertoire sequencing. The clonality of the CD8+ T cell repertoire was compared across about 12 healthy donors, some 14 Susac syndrome patients and 15 multiple sclerosis patients. Beyond this particular receptor, the publication reports: The number of individuals in the TCR sequencing and HLA analysis was recognized as being relatively small.

This clonotype was recorded only once. Its antigen specificity is not known. Per-base quality was not reported, and no clone a single base away is much larger than it. A single read offers scant evidence. RNA was extracted using the RNeasy kit, and roughly 0.5 to 1 microgram was reverse transcribed with random hexamers. The immunoSEQ multiplex PCR assay, covering 54 Vbeta and 13 Jbeta segments, was used to amplify TCR beta CDR3 regions. PCR amplification bias was corrected by using a synthetic template baseline for primer optimization and computational correction. Processing in the source paper ran as follows. Reads were annotated to V, D and J genes per IMGT and analyzed with immunoSEQ Analyzer, keeping only productive sequences. Clonality was computed as one minus Shannon entropy normalized by log2 of the number of productive unique sequences. For each patient and control, public and private clones were evaluated among the 100 most prevalent clones. Clones were defined as Susac-specific when absent from the healthy and MS cohorts, from approximately 1,100 published viral clones and from other ImmuneACCESS disease sequences. TCRdb reprocessed the public reads (quality trimming at Q25 with fastp, clone calling with MiXCR) and kept in-frame beta chains. Identical CDR3 proteins give one entry, which carries the most common genes and DNA. TCRdb's processing, not the study's, gives the V and J calls here. This sample has around 50,000 distinct CDR3 sequences in its table, and 80% to 95% of those were observed once. Roughly 0.4% of the sample is taken by the ten largest.

Deletion took 0 bases off V and 0 bases off J, with a span of 21 bases between the germline ends. The germline V gene encodes CDR1 MNHEY and CDR2 SVGEGT. From cysteine to phenylalanine, the CDR3 is 20 amino acids long. Of the read, only the CDR3 DNA is kept; its 60 bases are in frame from base 1. Peripheral blood CD8+ and CD4+ T cells from healthy donors, Susac syndrome patients and multiple sclerosis patients were profiled by high-throughput TCR beta sequencing. Healthy donors were included as age- and sex-matched controls. CD8+ TEMRA cells were enriched by FACS, while bulk CD8+ and CD4+ T cells were purified by magnetic negative isolation. Blood was collected in EDTA tubes and processed within 24 hours, with PBMCs isolated through density gradient centrifugation. PBMCs intended for TCR sequencing were frozen in liquid nitrogen and were later thawed in a 37 degrees C water bath. The sorted or isolated CD4+, CD8+ and CD8+ TEMRA cells reached a purity of at least 90%.

Sequencing was performed on CD8+ T cells from PBMCs. This TCR derives from a human donor in good health. The rearrangement combines TRBV6-2 or TRBV6-3 with TRBJ2-1; the D call could be TRBD1 or TRBD2, with each sharing 5 bases. The CDR3 has the sequence CASSYSRTLMGLSSYNEQFF. The nucleotides read TGTGCCAGCAGTTACTCACGGACTCTTATGGGGCTAAGCTCCTACAATGAGCAGTTCTTC.